This is a list of T cell receptor beta chains from one sample in a study of T cell responses to AZD1222 COVID-19 vaccine. Some clones are missing from TCRdb's copy, which holds only in-frame ones; the method was immunoSEQ multiplex PCR. The repertoire holds 75,000 to 80,000 clones, with about 80% as singletons. Sequencing used peripheral blood, obtained 28 days after the second dose of the MenACWY control vaccine. The receptors shown here come from an adult who received the MenACWY meningococcal vaccine as a control. The CDR3 runs from the conserved cysteine through the conserved F or W. D genes are given only for firm matches. Clone size appears in some rows only: once, few, many, or a class for an expanded clone.

v_call clone_size d_call cdr3_length cdr3_aa
TRBV19 - - 17 CASTHSKGGKRAYGYTF
TRBV19 - - 12 CASEGFRNEAFF
TRBV7-2 - TRBD1 13 CASSLVDRNEAFF
TRBV2 - - 14 CASRKGPNTGELFF
TRBV5-1 - - 14 CASSLDGRGYEQYF
TRBV2 - TRBD1 13 CASNTGGTQPQHF
TRBV11-1 - - 14 CASSLGRVTDTQYF
TRBV9 - TRBD2 16 CASSVRVLAGLNEQFF
TRBV14 - - 15 CASSQDRAREYEQYF
TRBV13 few - 14 CASSLGRSSYEQYF
TRBV6-5 - - 13 CASSYSKTGEQYF
TRBV28 - - 13 CASSLTGVYGYTF
TRBV5-1 - - 15 CASSLTASSGNTIYF
TRBV7-8 - - 14 CASSHSGQNTEAFF
TRBV2 - - 12 CASRYSNQPQHF
TRBV3-1/TRBV3-2 - TRBD2 16 CASSPLGLAEEETQYF
TRBV3-1/TRBV3-2 few - 14 CASSPWAGDEKLFF
TRBV13 few - 13 CASSLQRMREQFF
TRBV7-2 few - 14 CASSLEGRNYGYTF
TRBV20-1 - - 11 CSAARAGELFF
TRBV28 - - 14 CASTPYGPKDEQYF
TRBV6-5 - - 13 CASTHRNNQPQHF
TRBV30 - TRBD2 14 CAWRPGGSTDTQYF
TRBV27 - TRBD2 15 CASSSSSGGYNEQFF
TRBV6-5 - - 16 CASSYLGPQGPQPQHF
TRBV5-6 - - 13 CASSLAGNTEAFF
TRBV28 - TRBD2 15 CASSSPGLAEETQYF
TRBV29-1 - - 12 CSAQPLQETQYF
TRBV7-2 - - 14 CASSSTSGTGELFF
TRBV29-1 - TRBD2 14 CSIGTSGSVGEQFF